The 3 T cell receptor beta chains in this list originate from one sample, sequenced in a study of beta chain features in type 1 diabetes. General study findings and limits: Significant though moderate, a shortening of TCRB CDR3s appeared in all four CD4+ subsets of Type 1 diabetes patients.

The sequenced template was cDNA made from the entire isolated RNA. The repertoire was sequenced with immunoSEQ multiplex PCR; TCRdb's copy has only in-frame clones and lacks some. Among roughly 350,000 clones listed, roughly 9.8% were seen once. Their recognized antigens are unknown. The sample was central memory CD4+ T cells from blood. These receptors were obtained from a man aged 25 to 40 with type 1 diabetes.

This sequence joins TRBV6-5 and TRBJ2-3; no definite D call. The CDR3 runs to 13 residues. CDR1 is MNHEY and CDR2 is SVGAGI in the germline V gene. V lost 6 bases and J 4 bases, leaving 11 bases between the germline ends. CDR3 sequence: CASSPRHSDTQYF. CDR3 in DNA: TGTGCCAGCAGCCCACGACACTCAGATACGCAGTATTTT.

In this sample, this clone turned up many times. The chain is built from TRBV7-9 and TRBJ2-1; TRBD2 aligns across 9 bases. V dropped 11 bases and J dropped 10; count of bases not matched to a gene: 15. This CDR3 contains 14 residues. Germline CDR1 is SEHNR and CDR2 is FQNEAQ (reference sequence). CDR3 nucleotide sequence: TGTGCCCTTAAAAGGGTAGCGGGAGAAGACGAGCAGTTCTTC. Its translation is CALKRVAGEDEQFF.

The chain carries TRBV6-5 and TRBJ1-4; no firm D call. The V end lost 3 bases, the J end lost 5 bases, and 13 bases lay between the germline ends. This CDR3 has 15 residues. Per the germline V gene, CDR1 is MNHEY and CDR2 is SVGAGI. CDR3 in DNA: TGTGCCAGCAGTTATTCGGGATCGGGAAATGAAAAACTGTTTTTT. It codes for CASSYSGSGNEKLFF.